Each of the 30 T cell receptor beta chains below was sequenced from the same sample in a study of T-cell memory formation after mild COVID-19. TCRdb re-derived calls from the 5' RACE reads in MiXCR, one entry per CDR3 protein. The sample lists 250,000 to 300,000 distinct CDR3 sequences, around 16% occurring once. The material sequenced was PBMCs or a T cell subset sorted from them (not recorded which). All receptors derive from a young man who had mild COVID-19 (a few samples of this study predate the infection). Cell type and time point are not known.

The CDR3 nucleotides are TGTGCCAGCAGTTTTCATCAGGGGAACACTGAAGCTTTCTTT. Translating it yields CASSFHQGNTEAFF. V is TRBV12-3 or TRBV12-4 and J is TRBJ1-1, with a weak D call TRBD1 (5 bases). The V end was cut by 3 bases, the J end by 1 base, with 9 bases between. CDR3 length equals 14 residues.

In this sample, this clonotype is medium-sized. The gene calls are TRBV15 and TRBJ2-3; D unresolved. V was cut by 0 bases and J by 2 bases, with 9 bases left in between. The CDR3 runs 15 residues. Per the germline V gene, CDR1 is LNHNV and CDR2 is YYDKDF (reference sequence). The CDR3 is CATSRDGRPTDTQYF. The CDR3 nucleotides are TGTGCCACCAGCAGAGATGGACGCCCCACAGATACGCAGTATTTT.

This clonotype occurred a few times. The rearrangement joins TRBV12-3 or TRBV12-4 to TRBJ2-6; D is unclear. This CDR3 contains 15 residues. V lost 3 bases to trimming and J lost 0 bases, with 6 bases between them. In DNA form, the CDR3 reads TGTGCCAGCAGTTTTGTGGGCTCTGGGGCCAACGTCCTGACTTTC. Translation: CASSFVGSGANVLTF.

This clonotype was detected ten times or more. The chain has TRBV29-1 and TRBJ2-3; perhaps D is TRBD1 or TRBD2 (6 bases each). Germline V gene lookup returns CDR1 SQVTM and CDR2 ANQGSEA. Trimming stripped 6 bases from V and 0 bases from J, with 16 bases between. This CDR3 contains 15 residues. CDR3: CSVGGTVSSTDTQYF. As DNA, the CDR3 is TGCAGCGTGGGGGGCACAGTATCTAGCACAGATACGCAGTATTTT.

V usage is TRBV9 and J usage is TRBJ2-1; D is tentatively TRBD1 or TRBD2 (5 bases each). Per the germline V gene, CDR1 is SGDLS and CDR2 is YYNGEE. Trimming removed 0 bases from V and 8 bases from J, with 12 bases in between. The length of the CDR3 is 14 residues. Here the CDR3 DNA reads TGTGCCAGCAGCGTAGGCAGGGCCGGGGATGAGCAGTTCTTC. Amino acids: CASSVGRAGDEQFF.

This clonotype was seen a few times. The chain uses TRBV4-3 and TRBJ1-2; D possibly corresponds to TRBD1 (6 bases). Per germline, CDR1 LGHNA and CDR2 YSLEER. This CDR3 spans 17 amino acids. V gave up 0 bases and J gave up 4 bases, with 18 bases separating them. CDR3 nucleotide sequence: TGCGCCAGCAGCCAAGATGAGGGTAGGGGGGCGACCTATGGCTACACCTTC. Translated: CASSQDEGRGATYGYTF.

Comments on this clonotype: This clone may be a read error of a much larger clone one base away. The conserved final phenylalanine or tryptophan is absent from the CDR3, which likely points to a read error. This chain links TRBV4-1 with TRBJ2-7, with D unresolved. The CDR3 is 13 residues long. V lost 0 bases and J lost 8, with 11 bases in between. Germline lookup yields CDR1 MGHRA and CDR2 YSYEKL. The CDR3 sequence is CASSQDPFGQQYL. The CDR3 bases are TGCGCCAGCAGCCAAGATCCCTTCGGGCAGCAGTACTTA.

This clonotype came up many times. The V gene is TRBV29-1, the J gene TRBJ2-7; D perhaps matches TRBD1 (6 bases). The CDR3 length is 14 residues. From germline, CDR1 is SQVTM and CDR2 ANQGSEA. V was shortened by 4 bases and J by 3 bases, with 16 bases between the two germline ends. In nucleotides, the CDR3 is TGCAGCGTTGGTGCGAGACAGGCCGACTACGAGCAGTACTTC. Amino acid sequence: CSVGARQADYEQYF.

This clonotype came up a few times. The V call is TRBV5-6, the J call TRBJ2-1, with a tentative D call TRBD2 (6 bases). In germline, CDR1 is SGHDT, CDR2 YYEEEE. The CDR3 runs to 13 residues. V gave up 6 bases and J gave up 3 bases, with 10 bases separating them. DNA of the CDR3: TGTGCCAGCACACGGGGGTTCTACAATGAGCAGTTCTTC. Its protein is CASTRGFYNEQFF.

In this sample, this clonotype turned up a few times. CDR3 amino acids: CASTETGASETQYF. CDR3 nucleotides: TGCGCCAGCACCGAGACAGGCGCCTCAGAGACCCAGTACTTC. The rearrangement joins TRBV5-1 to TRBJ2-5; D is perhaps TRBD1 (6 bases). V lost 6 bases to trimming and J lost 4 bases, with 16 bases between them. The CDR3 covers 14 residues. Germline V lookup: CDR1 SGHRS, CDR2 YFSETQ.

This clonotype showed up many times. This rearrangement joins TRBV5-1 to TRBJ2-5; D possibly matches TRBD1 or TRBD2 (5 bases each). Germline values: CDR1 SGHRS, CDR2 YFSETQ. V dropped 4 bases and J dropped 2 bases, with 12 bases sitting between them. This CDR3 is built from 14 residues. The CDR3 nucleotides are TGCGCCAGCAGCCTGGGGACGGGACAAGAGACCCAGTACTTC. Translated: CASSLGTGQETQYF. The full variable domain, its missing parts supplied by reference TRBV5-1 and TRBJ2-5, is KAGVTQTPRYLIKTRGQQVTLSCSPISGHRSVSWYQQTPGQGLQFLFEYFSETQRNKGNFPGRFSGRQFSNSRSEMNVSTLELGDSALYLCASSLGTGQETQYFGPGTRLLVL.

This clonotype was observed many times. The V gene is TRBV7-6, the J gene TRBJ2-5; D tentatively reads TRBD1 or TRBD2 (5 bases each). Trimming shortened V by 5 bases and J by 5 bases, and 12 bases separated the two germline ends. CDR1 and CDR2 from the germline V gene are SGHVS and FNYEAQ. This CDR3 has 13 residues. For the CDR3, the DNA is TGTGCCAGCAGCAGCGGACAAGGGGAGACCCAGTACTTC. It is translated as CASSSGQGETQYF. Complete variable domain (other parts from reference TRBV7-6 and TRBJ2-5): GAGVSQSPRYKVTKRGQDVALRCDPISGHVSLYWYRQALGQGPEFLTYFNYEAQQDKSGLPNDRFSAERPEGSISTLTIQRTEQRDSAMYRCASSSGQGETQYFGPGTRLLVL.

This clonotype has just a few counts. The V gene is TRBV5-8, the J gene TRBJ1-2; no clear D. Germline loops: CDR1 SGHTS, CDR2 YDEGEE. The CDR3 length is 8 residues. Trimming took 5 bases from V and 10 from J, leaving 3 bases between them. The CDR3 region is CASSLYTF. CDR3 coding DNA: TGTGCCAGCAGTCTCTACACCTTC.

The gene calls are TRBV5-5 and TRBJ1-4; weak D call: TRBD1 (5 bases). This CDR3 region has 15 residues. The germline CDR1 and CDR2 sequences are SGHKS and YYEKEE (reference sequence). V lost 1 base and J lost 6, with 13 bases in between. CDR3 sequence reads: CASSLTAGIYEKLFF. DNA for the CDR3: TGTGCCAGCAGCTTGACGGCAGGGATCTATGAAAAACTGTTTTTT.

In nucleotides, the CDR3 is TGTGCCAGCAGCTTATACAGGCGAGAGACCCAGTACTTC. Translating gives CASSLYRRETQYF. The chain joins TRBV7-9 to TRBJ2-5; TRBD1 might be the D (5 bases). Germline-derived CDR1 and CDR2 are SEHNR and FQNEAQ (reference sequence). V was clipped by 2 bases and J by 4 bases, with 8 bases between them. CDR3 length equals 13 residues.

The chain has TRBV19 and TRBJ1-1; D ambiguous. CDR3 length: 13 amino acids. V dropped 7 bases and J dropped 3 bases, with 12 bases sitting between them. Germline assignment: CDR1 LNHDA and CDR2 SQIVND (reference sequence). Here the CDR3 reads CASTRGVYTEAFF. The CDR3 region has the DNA TGTGCCAGTACCCGAGGTGTCTACACTGAAGCTTTCTTT.

This clonotype was detected a few times. V and J are TRBV6-1 and TRBJ2-6; no clear D. Germline CDR1 reads MNHNS; CDR2 reads SASEGT. With 9 bases removed from V and 0 bases from J, the gap between germline ends came to 3 bases. CDR3 length: 12 residues. CDR3 sequence: CASVSGANVLTF. In DNA, the CDR3 is TGTGCCAGTGTCTCTGGGGCCAACGTCCTGACTTTC.

This chain connects TRBV19 to TRBJ1-1; D is undetermined. This CDR3 is built from 13 residues. Germline assignment: CDR1 LNHDA and CDR2 SQIVND (reference sequence). Between the trimmed V and J ends, which lost 3 bases and 8 bases, there was a span of 13 bases. The CDR3 reads CASSMLLDGEAFF. DNA of the CDR3: TGTGCCAGTAGTATGCTCCTGGACGGGGAAGCTTTCTTT.

This clonotype was seen a few times. CDR3 nucleotides: TGCAGTGCTAGGAGCTTGGGGAAAAGACTTTACACAGATACGCAGTATTTT. This gives the protein CSARSLGKRLYTDTQYF. The gene calls are TRBV20-1 and TRBJ2-3; D call uncertain. Deletions cut 3 bases from V and 2 bases from J, with 21 bases between. Looked up from germline, CDR1 is DFQATT and CDR2 is SNEGSKA (reference sequence). This CDR3 is 17 amino acids long.

The CDR3 protein is CASSQVVSSYNEQFF. Written as DNA, the CDR3 is TGTGCCAGCAGCCAAGTCGTCAGCTCCTACAATGAGCAGTTCTTC. The V call is TRBV3-1, the J call TRBJ2-1; no reliable D call. CDR3 size: 15 residues. Germline CDR1 is LGHDT and CDR2 is YNNKEL (reference sequence). The germline V and J ends were trimmed by 1 base and 0 bases, with 7 bases remaining between them.

This clonotype was recorded a few times. The rearrangement uses TRBV28 and TRBJ1-4; D is perhaps TRBD1 (6 bases). Trimming removed 8 bases from V and 8 bases from J, with 12 bases in between. The CDR3 covers 12 residues. Germline values: CDR1 MDHEN, CDR2 SYDVKM. The CDR3 DNA reads TGTGCCAGCTGGGGGGGCGAGGAAAAACTGTTTTTT. Translation: CASWGGEEKLFF.

The chain has TRBV7-3 and TRBJ2-5; possible D gene TRBD2, 7 bases. The germline V gene has CDR1 SGHTA and CDR2 FQGTGA. The CDR3 extends over 15 amino acids. Trimming took 1 base from V and 5 from J, leaving 14 bases between them. In DNA, the CDR3 is TGTGCCAGCAGCTTAAGAGGGGGGGCTCGTGAGACCCAGTACTTC. Encoded protein: CASSLRGGARETQYF.

The genes are TRBV6-1 and TRBJ2-7; D unclear. This CDR3 contains 11 residues. CDR1 and CDR2 (germline): MNHNS, SASEGT. V was trimmed by 7 bases and J by 3 bases, leaving 7 bases between them. The CDR3 bases are TGTGCCAGCACCCTATTCTACGAGCAGTACTTC. Its translation: CASTLFYEQYF.

This clonotype was observed a handful of times. The chain recombines TRBV10-2 with TRBJ2-3; no clear D gene. The CDR3 has 14 amino acids. The germline CDR1 and CDR2 sequences are WSHSY and SAAADI. V lost 3 bases to trimming and J lost 0 bases, with 7 bases between them. CDR3 sequence reads: CASSDVGSTDTQYF. CDR3 sequence (DNA): TGCGCCAGCAGTGATGTAGGAAGCACAGATACGCAGTATTTT.

This clonotype was observed many times. The chain employs TRBV11-2 and TRBJ1-6; D uncertain. CDR1 and CDR2 (germline): SGHAT, FQNNGV. V lost 3 bases, J lost 10 bases, and 13 bases lay in between. The length of the CDR3 is 14 residues. CDR3 in amino acids: CASSLRSGVSPLHF. As DNA, the CDR3 is TGTGCCAGCAGCTTGAGGTCCGGGGTCTCACCCCTCCACTTT. Based on the CDR3 plus reference TRBV11-2 and TRBJ1-6, the full variable domain is EAGVAQSPRYKIIEKRQSVAFWCNPISGHATLYWYQQILGQGPKLLIQFQNNGVVDDSQLPKDRFSAERLKGVDSTLKIQPAKLEDSAVYLCASSLRSGVSPLHFGNGTRLTVT.

A few counts support this clonotype. The rearrangement uses TRBV6-5 and TRBJ1-5, with D perhaps TRBD1 (6 bases). Germline loops: CDR1 MNHEY, CDR2 SVGAGI. V lost 5 bases and J 5 bases, leaving 16 bases between the germline ends. The CDR3 loop spans 15 amino acids. The CDR3 region has the DNA TGTGCCAGCAGTCCTACAGGGTCTTGGGATCAGCCCCAGCATTTT. Translated: CASSPTGSWDQPQHF.

The chain couples TRBV7-9 to TRBJ2-4; perhaps D is TRBD1 or TRBD2 (7 bases each). CDR1 SEHNR and CDR2 FQNEAQ come from the germline V gene (reference sequence). V shed 5 bases and J shed 3 bases, with 17 bases lying between them. CDR3 length: 16 residues. The CDR3 spells CASSVPTGRDKNIQYF. The CDR3 DNA sequence: TGTGCCAGCAGCGTACCGACAGGGAGGGACAAAAACATTCAGTACTTC.

The chain combines TRBV3-1 with TRBJ2-7; 11 bases map to TRBD2. CDR1 and CDR2 (germline): LGHDT, YNNKEL (reference sequence). The CDR3 consists of 14 residues. The V segment lost 4 bases and the J segment 2 bases; nucleotides outside the gene matches: 1. CDR3 bases: TGTGCCAGCAGCCGACTAGCGGGGACCTACGAGCAGTACTTC. Translated: CASSRLAGTYEQYF.

This clonotype was counted ten times or more. The rearrangement joins TRBV4-1 to TRBJ1-1; no reliable D call. CDR3 length equals 15 residues. V was cut by 1 base and J by 1 base, with 10 bases left in between. The germline V gene encodes CDR1 MGHRA and CDR2 YSYEKL. The DNA of the CDR3 is TGCGCCAGCAGCCAAGGGCGACATACGAACACTGAAGCTTTCTTT. Residues: CASSQGRHTNTEAFF.

This clonotype was observed at least ten times. The V and J genes are TRBV6-2 or TRBV6-3 and TRBJ2-3; D uncertain. Germline V gene sequence: CDR1 MNHEY, CDR2 SVGEGT. Trimming removed 6 bases at V and 6 bases at J, with 7 bases between. This CDR3 is built from 11 residues. CDR3 amino acids: CASRRLDTQYF. DNA of the CDR3: TGTGCCAGCAGGCGTCTCGATACGCAGTATTTT.